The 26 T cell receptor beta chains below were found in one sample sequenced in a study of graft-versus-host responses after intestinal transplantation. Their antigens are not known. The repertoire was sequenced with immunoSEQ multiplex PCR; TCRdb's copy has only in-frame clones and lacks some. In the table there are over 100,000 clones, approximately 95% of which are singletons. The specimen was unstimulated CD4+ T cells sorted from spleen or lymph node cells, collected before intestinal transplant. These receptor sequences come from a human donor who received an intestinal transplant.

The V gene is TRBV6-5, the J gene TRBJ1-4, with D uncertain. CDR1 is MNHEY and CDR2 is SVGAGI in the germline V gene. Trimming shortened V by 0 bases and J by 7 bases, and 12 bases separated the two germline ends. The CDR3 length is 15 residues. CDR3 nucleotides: TGTGCCAGCAGTTACTCTCGAGGGAAACGTGAAAAACTGTTTTTT. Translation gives CASSYSRGKREKLFF.

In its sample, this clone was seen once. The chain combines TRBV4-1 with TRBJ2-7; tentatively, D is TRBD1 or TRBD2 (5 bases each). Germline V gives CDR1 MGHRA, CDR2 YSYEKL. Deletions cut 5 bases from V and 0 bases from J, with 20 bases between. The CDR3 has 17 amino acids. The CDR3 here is CASSGSNSGTGSYEQYF. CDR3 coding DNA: TGCGCCAGCAGCGGAAGTAACTCCGGGACGGGCTCCTACGAGCAGTACTTC.

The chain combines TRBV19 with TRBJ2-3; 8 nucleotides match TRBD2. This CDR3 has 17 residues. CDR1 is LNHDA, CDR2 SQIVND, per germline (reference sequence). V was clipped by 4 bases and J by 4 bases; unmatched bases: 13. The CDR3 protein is CASSTIAGWSQSDTQYF. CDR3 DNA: TGTGCCAGTAGTACCATAGCGGGATGGAGTCAATCAGATACGCAGTATTTT.

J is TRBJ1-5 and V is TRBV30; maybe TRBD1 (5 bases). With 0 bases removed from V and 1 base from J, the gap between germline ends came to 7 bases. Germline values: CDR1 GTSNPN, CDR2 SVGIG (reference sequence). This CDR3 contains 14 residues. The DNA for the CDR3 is TGTGCCTGGAGTGTACAGGACAGCAATCAGCCCCAGCATTTT. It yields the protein CAWSVQDSNQPQHF.

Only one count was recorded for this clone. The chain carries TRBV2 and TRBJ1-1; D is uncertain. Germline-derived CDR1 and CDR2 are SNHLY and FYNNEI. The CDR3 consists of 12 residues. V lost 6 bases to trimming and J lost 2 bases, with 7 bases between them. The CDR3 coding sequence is TGTGCCAGCAGGCACGGAAACACTGAAGCTTTCTTT. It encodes CASRHGNTEAFF.

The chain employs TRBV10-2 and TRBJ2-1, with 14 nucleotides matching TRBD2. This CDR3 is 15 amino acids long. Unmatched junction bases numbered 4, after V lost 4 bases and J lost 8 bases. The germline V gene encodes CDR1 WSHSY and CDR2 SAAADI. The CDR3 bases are TGCGCCAGCAGTGGTGGGACTAGCGGGAGCTATGAGCAGTTCTTC. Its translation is CASSGGTSGSYEQFF.

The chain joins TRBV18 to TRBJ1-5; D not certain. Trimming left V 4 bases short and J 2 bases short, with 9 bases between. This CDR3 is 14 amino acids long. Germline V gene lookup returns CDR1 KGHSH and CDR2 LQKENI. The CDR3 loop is CASSLQAGNQPQHF. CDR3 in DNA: TGTGCCAGCTCACTCCAGGCGGGCAATCAGCCCCAGCATTTT. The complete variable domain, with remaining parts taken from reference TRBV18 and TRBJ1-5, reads NAGVMQNPRHLVRRRGQEARLRCSPMKGHSHVYWYRQLPEEGLKFMVYLQKENIIDESGMPKERFSAEFPKEGPSILRIQQVVRGDSAAYFCASSLQAGNQPQHFGDGTRLSIL.

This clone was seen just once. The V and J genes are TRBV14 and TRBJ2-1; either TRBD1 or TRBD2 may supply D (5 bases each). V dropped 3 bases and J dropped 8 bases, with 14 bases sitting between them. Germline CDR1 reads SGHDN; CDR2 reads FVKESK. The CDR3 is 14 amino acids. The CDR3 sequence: CASSQPGAVYEQFF. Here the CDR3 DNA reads TGTGCCAGCAGCCAGCCCGGGGCCGTGTATGAGCAGTTCTTC. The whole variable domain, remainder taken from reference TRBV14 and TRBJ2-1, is EAGVTQFPSHSVIEKGQTVTLRCDPISGHDNLYWYRRVMGKEIKFLLHFVKESKQDESGMPNNRFLAERTGGTYSTLKVQPAELEDSGVYFCASSQPGAVYEQFFGPGTRLTVL.

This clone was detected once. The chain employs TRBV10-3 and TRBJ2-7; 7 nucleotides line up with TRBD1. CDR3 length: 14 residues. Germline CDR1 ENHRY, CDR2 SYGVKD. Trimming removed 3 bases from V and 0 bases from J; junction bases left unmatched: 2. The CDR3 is CAISDRGSSYEQYF. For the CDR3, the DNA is TGTGCCATCAGTGACAGGGGGAGCTCCTACGAGCAGTACTTC.

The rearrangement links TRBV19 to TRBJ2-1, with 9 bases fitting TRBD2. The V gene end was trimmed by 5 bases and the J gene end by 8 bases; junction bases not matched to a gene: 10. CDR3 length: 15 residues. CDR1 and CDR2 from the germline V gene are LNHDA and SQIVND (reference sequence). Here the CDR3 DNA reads TGTGCCAGTAGTTACTGGGCGGGAGGGCCCTATGAGCAGTTCTTC. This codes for CASSYWAGGPYEQFF.

CDR3 bases: TGTGCCAGCAGCCAAGGAGGGACCGGGGAGCTGTTTTTT. Its protein product is CASSQGGTGELFF. The genes are TRBV4-2 and TRBJ2-2; D may be TRBD2 (5 bases). The CDR3 runs to 13 residues. Germline V gives CDR1 LGHNA, CDR2 YNFKEQ. Trimming removed 1 base from V and 5 bases from J, with 5 bases in between.

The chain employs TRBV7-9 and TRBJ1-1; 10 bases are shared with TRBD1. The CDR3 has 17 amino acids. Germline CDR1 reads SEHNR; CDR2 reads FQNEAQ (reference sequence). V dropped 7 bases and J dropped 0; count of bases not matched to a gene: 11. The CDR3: CASTQGDRGLLNTEAFF. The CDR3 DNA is TGTGCCAGCACCCAGGGTGACAGGGGGCTTCTGAACACTGAAGCTTTCTTT.

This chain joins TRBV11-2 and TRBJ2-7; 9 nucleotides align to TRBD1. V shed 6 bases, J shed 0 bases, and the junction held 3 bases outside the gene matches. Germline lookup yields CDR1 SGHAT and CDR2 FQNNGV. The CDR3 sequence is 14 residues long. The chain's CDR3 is CASRPGQGSYEQYF. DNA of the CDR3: TGTGCCAGCAGACCGGGACAGGGCTCCTACGAGCAGTACTTC.

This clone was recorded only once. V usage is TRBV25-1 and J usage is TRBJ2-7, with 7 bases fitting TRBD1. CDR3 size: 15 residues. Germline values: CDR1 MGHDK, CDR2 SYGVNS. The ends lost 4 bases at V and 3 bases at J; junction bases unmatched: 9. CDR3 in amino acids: CASSALPGQIYEQYF. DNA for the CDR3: TGTGCCAGCAGTGCGTTACCGGGACAGATCTACGAGCAGTACTTC.

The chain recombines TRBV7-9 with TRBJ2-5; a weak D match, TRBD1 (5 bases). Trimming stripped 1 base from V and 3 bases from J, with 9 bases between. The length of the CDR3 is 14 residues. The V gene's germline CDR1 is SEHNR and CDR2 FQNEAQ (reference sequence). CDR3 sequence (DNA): TGTGCCAGCAGCTTAGGGGGCAAGGAAGAGACCCAGTACTTC. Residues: CASSLGGKEETQYF.

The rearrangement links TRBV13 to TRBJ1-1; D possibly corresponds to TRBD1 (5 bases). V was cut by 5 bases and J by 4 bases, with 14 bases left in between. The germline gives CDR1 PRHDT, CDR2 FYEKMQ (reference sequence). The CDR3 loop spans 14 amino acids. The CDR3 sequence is CASSPGRGGTEAFF. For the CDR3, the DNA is TGTGCCAGCAGCCCCGGGAGGGGAGGCACTGAAGCTTTCTTT.

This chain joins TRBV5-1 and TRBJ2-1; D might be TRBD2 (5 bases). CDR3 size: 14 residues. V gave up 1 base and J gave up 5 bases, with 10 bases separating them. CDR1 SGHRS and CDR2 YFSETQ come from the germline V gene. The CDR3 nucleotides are TGCGCCAGCAGCTTGACTAGTAGGGACAATGAGCAGTTCTTC. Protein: CASSLTSRDNEQFF.

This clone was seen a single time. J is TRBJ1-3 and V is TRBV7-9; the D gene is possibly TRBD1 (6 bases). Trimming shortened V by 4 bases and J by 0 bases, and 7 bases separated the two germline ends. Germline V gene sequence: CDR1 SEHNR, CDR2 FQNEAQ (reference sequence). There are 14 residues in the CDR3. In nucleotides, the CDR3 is TGTGCCAGCAGCTCCAGGGGCTCTGGAAACACCATATATTTT. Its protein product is CASSSRGSGNTIYF.

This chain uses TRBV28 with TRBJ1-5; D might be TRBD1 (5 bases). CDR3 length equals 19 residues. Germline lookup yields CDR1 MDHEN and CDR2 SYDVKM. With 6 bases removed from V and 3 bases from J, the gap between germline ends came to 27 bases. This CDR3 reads CASRLFSPWAGRDNQPQHF. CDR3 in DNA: TGTGCCAGCAGACTATTCTCCCCGTGGGCAGGGAGAGACAATCAGCCCCAGCATTTT.

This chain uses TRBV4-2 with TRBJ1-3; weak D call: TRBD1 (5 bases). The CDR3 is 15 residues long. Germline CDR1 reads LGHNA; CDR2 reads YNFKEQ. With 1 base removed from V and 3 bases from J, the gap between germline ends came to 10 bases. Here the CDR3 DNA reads TGTGCCAGCAGCCAAGCAAGGGGAGGTGGAAACACCATATATTTT. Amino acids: CASSQARGGGNTIYF.

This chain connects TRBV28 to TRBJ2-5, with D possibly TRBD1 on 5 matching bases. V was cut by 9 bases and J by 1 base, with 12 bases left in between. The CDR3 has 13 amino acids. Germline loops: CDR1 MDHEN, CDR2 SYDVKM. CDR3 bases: TGTGCCAGTAGAAGACAGATCCAAGAGACCCAGTACTTC. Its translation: CASRRQIQETQYF.

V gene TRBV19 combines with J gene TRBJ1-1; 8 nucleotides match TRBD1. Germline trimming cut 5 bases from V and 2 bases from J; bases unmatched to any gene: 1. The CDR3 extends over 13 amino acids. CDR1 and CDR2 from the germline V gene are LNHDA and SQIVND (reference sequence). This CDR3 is CASSQGANTEAFF. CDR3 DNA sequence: TGTGCCAGTAGTCAGGGGGCCAACACTGAAGCTTTCTTT.

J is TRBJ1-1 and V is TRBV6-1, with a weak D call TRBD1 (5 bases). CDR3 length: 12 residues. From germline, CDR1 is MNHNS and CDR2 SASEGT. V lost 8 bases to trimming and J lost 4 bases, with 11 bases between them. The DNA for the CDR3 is TGTGCCAGCCGGGACTTAGGCACTGAAGCTTTCTTT. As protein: CASRDLGTEAFF.

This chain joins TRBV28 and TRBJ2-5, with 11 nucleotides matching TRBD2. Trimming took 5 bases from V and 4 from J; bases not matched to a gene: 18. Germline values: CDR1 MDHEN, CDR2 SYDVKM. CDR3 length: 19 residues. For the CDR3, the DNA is TGTGCCAGCAGTATGGGGACTAGCGGCCTGATTAACCCAGGAGAGACCCAGTACTTC. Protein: CASSMGTSGLINPGETQYF.

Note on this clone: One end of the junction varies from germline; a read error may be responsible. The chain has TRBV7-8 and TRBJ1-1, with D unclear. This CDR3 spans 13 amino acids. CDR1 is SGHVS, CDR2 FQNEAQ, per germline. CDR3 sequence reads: CASSLGRNSEAFF. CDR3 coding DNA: TGTGCCAGCAGCTTGGGAAGGAACTCTGAAGCTTTCTTT.

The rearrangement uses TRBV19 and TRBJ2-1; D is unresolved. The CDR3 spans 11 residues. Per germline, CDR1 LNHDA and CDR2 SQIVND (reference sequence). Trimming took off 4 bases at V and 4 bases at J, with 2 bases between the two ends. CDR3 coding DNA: TGTGCCAGTAGTAAATACAATGAGCAGTTCTTC. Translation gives CASSKYNEQFF. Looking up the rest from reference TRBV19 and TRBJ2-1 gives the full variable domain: DGGITQSPKYLFRKEGQNVTLSCEQNLNHDAMYWYRQDPGQGLRLIYYSQIVNDFQKGDIAEGYSVSREKKESFPLTVTSAQKNPTAFYLCASSKYNEQFFGPGTRLTVL.